This TCR beta chain was found in a study of cytomegalovirus exposure and HLA in healthy donors. General observations from the study: Relative to equally common others, HLA-associated TCR beta chains showed greater clonal expansion in a later analysis. The authors later found most CMV-associated TCR beta chains appeared HLA-restricted.

For this clone: As yet, its antigen is unknown. One end of the junction varies from germline; a read error may be responsible.

The PCR ran on 60 Vbeta and 13 Jbeta primers. Generated by immunoSEQ multiplex PCR, the TCRdb table keeps only in-frame clones and is missing some. The sample shows some 150,000 clones, 82% of them seen only once. What was sequenced was PBMCs. This TCR was sampled from a man in his fifties in good health and CMV-seropositive.

CDR3: CASSLRASGNNEQFF. For the CDR3, the DNA is TGTGCTAGCAGCTTACGGGCTAGCGGGAACAATGAGCAGTTCTTC. The rearrangement uses TRBV7-7 and TRBJ2-1; 9 positions agree with TRBD2. Germline V lookup: CDR1 SSHAT, CDR2 FNYEAQ (reference sequence). The CDR3 is made up of 15 amino acids.